This T cell receptor beta chain came from a study of OX40 agonist ivuxolimab in advanced cancers. In the study overall: The costimulatory receptor OX40 (CD134) was targeted by ivuxolimab, a fully human IgG2 agonistic monoclonal antibody. Intravenous ivuxolimab was administered to patients every 2 weeks at six dose levels: 0.01, 0.1, 0.3, 1.5, 3 and 10 mg/kg. Of the roughly 51 dose-escalation patients, hepatocellular carcinoma was present in approximately 20, melanoma in about 15, renal cell carcinoma in 9 and head and neck cancer in 9. A male proportion of around 80% and a mean age of about 60 years, ranging from roughly 20 to 80, were recorded for the dose-escalation cohort. Prior anti-PD-1, anti-PD-L1 or anti-CTLA-4 therapy was permitted, and about 40% of dose-escalation patients had received checkpoint inhibitors. Partial responses were achieved by three dose-escalation patients, of whom one had hepatocellular carcinoma and two had cutaneous melanoma. Peripheral TCRbeta sequencing was intended to test whether TCR sequence diversity was altered and clonal T-cell expansion was caused by ivuxolimab. The paper reports the monotherapy dose-escalation portion (N of about 50 patients) of the phase I ivuxolimab trial.

Genomic DNA was isolated from the sorted cells so that the TCRbeta CDR3 region could be sequenced. The immunoSEQ Assay was used to sequence the TCRbeta CDR3 regions. TCRdb's version of the immuneACCESS table is confined to in-frame rearrangements and falls short of the full clone set. An unresolved V gene accounts for under half of the shortfall where checked; the remainder is of unknown origin. The sample includes 37,000 or so clones, with approximately 80% observed a single time. The ten largest clonotypes hold less than 40% of the sample. This clone was detected only a few times. No cognate antigen has been identified for it. Qualities for individual bases were not recorded, and no much larger clone is one base off. What the research found in general, with its limitations: The antigen specificity of the clonally expanded peripheral T cells was not determined. Low levels of normalized T-cell clonal expansion were also shown by some nonresponding patients. At doses from 0.1 to 3.0 mg/kg, clonal expansion was seen in both CD4+ and CD8+ blood T cells between baseline and week 6. In the 0.1-3.0 mg/kg groups, partial responders were among the patients with the lowest normalized peripheral clonal expansion, particularly in CD8+ T cells. After ivuxolimab, more expanded clones were found on average in CD8+ T cells than in CD4+ T cells.

The trial excluded patients who had a history of autoimmune disease or were on systemic immunosuppression. Peripheral blood for TCR sequencing was collected from all dose cohorts at baseline, on cycle 4 day 1, and on cycle 7 day 1. Samples were obtained from an open-label, multicenter, first-in-human phase I dose-escalation trial of ivuxolimab. Adults with locally advanced or metastatic melanoma, renal cell, hepatocellular, or head and neck squamous cell carcinoma were enrolled in the trial. Before TCR sequencing, CD4+ and CD8+ T cells were separately sorted from peripheral blood. The germline V gene supplies CDR1 SQVTM and CDR2 ANQGSEA. V was cut back by 5 bases and J by 8 bases, leaving a gap of 18 bases between them. The CDR3 runs 13 residues from the cysteine to the phenylalanine. Here the CDR3 DNA is all that survives: 39 bases in frame from base 1.

The V and J genes are TRBV29-1 and TRBJ1-2, with TRBD1 perhaps the D gene, on 5 matching bases. This TCR was sampled from an adult with an advanced solid tumor such as melanoma, head and neck, liver or kidney cancer. The sequences come from CD4+ or CD8+ T cells sorted from blood, collected in a trial of the OX40 agonist ivuxolimab. At the DNA level, the sequence is TGCAGCGTTCACGAGGACAAGGGAATCGGCTACACCTTC. The resulting protein is CSVHEDKGIGYTF.